This T cell receptor (beta chain) appears in the sequencing data of a study of identical twins listed by TCRdb under 2016. For the study in its entirety: The study deep-sequenced TCR alpha and beta repertoires from monozygotic twins, unrelated adults of various ages and cord blood to test whether fetal clonotypes persist. Replicate twin experiments were performed at different times using different library preparation protocols to rule out contamination.

The germline V gene supplies CDR1 SGHTA and CDR2 FQGTGA. The CDR3 contains 15 residues, cysteine and phenylalanine counted. Just CDR3 DNA is preserved here, 45 bases in frame from base 1. What the work shows at the level of the full study, not this receptor alone: A weaker excess of twin sharing was found in beta out-of-frame sequences because the signal-to-noise ratio was lowered by fewer shared sequences. Compared with coincidental sharing between unrelated individuals, out-of-frame TCR alpha sequences shared between twins showed an excess of sequences with low generation probability. Out-of-frame TCR alpha sharing in monozygotic twins was systematically underestimated by recombination models, whereas sharing between unrelated individuals was in agreement with the recombination models. Conclusions relied on cross-sectional statistical analysis, since the same donors could not be followed over many years. Abundant cord blood beta clonotypes had fewer insertions, young adult naive repertoires showed a similar but weaker trend, and memory repertoires showed no such trend. Invariant T cells such as MAIT and iNKT could partly confound zero-insertion analyses, although diverse VJ usage argued against such confounding for most clonotypes.

Libraries were prepared through 5' RACE. The sequencer listed for this sample is Illumina HiSeq 2000. Template switching introduced a universal primer binding site; the final cDNA contained a unique molecular identifier, enabling accurate counting of TCR cDNA molecules. First-strand cDNA for TCR alpha and beta chains was synthesized from specific primers in the conserved constant-segment region. To control for contamination, each cDNA library was double barcoded with a SMART-Mk sample barcode plus Illumina barcodes. TruSeq adapter sequences along with Illumina sample barcodes were introduced in two successive PCR steps. TCR alpha and beta cDNA libraries were sequenced on the Illumina HiSeq platform with custom primers. The published analysis was carried out like this. Raw reads were processed with MiGEC to extract unique molecular identifiers, and MiXCR was used to determine CDR3 positions. Recombination models were inferred per individual with the repgenHMM and IGoR tools using an EM algorithm. Shared clonotype analysis was performed with the tcR package in R, normalizing sharing by the product of cloneset sizes. Out-of-frame nonproductive sequences were analyzed to study raw recombination free of thymic and clonal selection effects. In TCRdb, the public reads were trimmed at Q25 with fastp and aligned with MiXCR, with productive beta chains retained. Every entry covers one CDR3 protein and lists the most common genes and DNA from its rows. TCRdb's processing, not the authors' own work, is the source of the V and J calls. The sample profile shows about 660,000 distinct CDR3 sequences; roughly 8% of them were found once. The top ten clonotypes cover roughly 0.9% of the sample.

Of note for this clonotype: Its binding antigen is unknown. Its ends do not fully match the called genes, so a read error is possible.

Every donor in the study was a healthy Caucasian. The twin cohort comprised three pairs of female monozygotic twins, all aged roughly 18 to 30 years. Peripheral blood mononuclear cells were the source from which RNA for the TCR libraries was isolated. Another study also made use of these data, one on yellow fever vaccine responses in identical twins. Per the second study: According to the authors, the vaccine-induced T cell response in identical twins seemed to be partly convergent and partly specific to each individual. In the study, vaccine-responding T cell clones were precisely tracked in identical twins.

The specimen was PBMCs. The sequence was obtained from a woman aged 18 to 35 in good health. The V and J genes are TRBV7-3 and TRBJ2-1, with 9 bases aligning to TRBD2. In nucleotide form, the sequence is TGTGCCAGCAGTTTAAGGCGGGGGGGCGGGAATGAGCAGTTCTTC. This gives the protein CASSLRRGGGNEQFF.